This T cell receptor beta chain stems from a study of T cells in Graves' hyperthyroidism and ophthalmopathy. Study-level information: Before any treatment, at initial diagnosis, peripheral blood was collected.

TCR beta CDR3 region amplification was performed from RNA transcripts. HTBI primers were employed in a first-round RT-PCR of the TCR CDR3. TCRdb processed the multiplex PCR reads anew with MiXCR; each CDR3 protein has one entry. This sample yields a few hundred thousand distinct CDR3 sequences, of which 22% are seen a single time; about 53% belongs to the top ten. Only a few counts were recorded for this clonotype. Its target is unknown. Trimming shortened V by 1 base and J by 14 bases, and 12 bases separated the two germline ends. Germline-derived CDR1 and CDR2 are SGHTA and FQGNSA. The CDR3 is 12 residues long. General observations from the study: Most thyroid clonotypes expanded above 0.001 appeared in blood too. Ophthalmopathy was distinguished from stable hyperthyroidism by 13 V-J signatures.

In making diagnoses, clinical symptoms, serum thyroxine and TRAb, thyroid ultrasound and orbital computed tomography were all used. This receptor was identified in a woman in her seventies with Graves' ophthalmopathy. This rearrangement joins TRBV7-2 to TRBJ2-1; unclear D gene. Sequencing was done on a sample of blood. CDR3 amino acids: CASSLVSSSEFF. CDR3 in DNA: TGTGCCAGCAGCTTAGTTTCTTCTAGTGAGTTCTTC.